The next 24 T cell receptor beta chains were all read from a single sample in a study of graft-versus-host responses after intestinal transplantation. Libraries were prepared by immunoSEQ multiplex PCR; TCRdb keeps only in-frame clonotypes and omits some of them. The repertoire holds some 25,000 clones, with approximately 90% as singletons. The source material was PBMCs, sampled around 40 days after intestinal transplant. The receptors come from a human patient who received an intestinal transplant, so some T cells may come from the graft donor.

The chain employs TRBV4-2 and TRBJ2-3; a possible D gene is TRBD2 (5 bases). From germline, CDR1 is LGHNA and CDR2 YNFKEQ. The CDR3 length is 15 residues. V was trimmed by 2 bases and J by 2 bases, leaving 11 bases between them. The CDR3 DNA follows: TGTGCCAGCAGCCAATTAGCGTTTTCCACAGATACGCAGTATTTT. Its protein is CASSQLAFSTDTQYF.

The genes are TRBV5-1 and TRBJ1-1; D is unresolved. V lost 0 bases and J lost 1, with 4 bases in between. Germline CDR1 and CDR2: SGHRS and YFSETQ. The CDR3 has 13 amino acids. Here the CDR3 DNA reads TGCGCCAGCAGCTTGGAAGGGAACACTGAAGCTTTCTTT. Translated, it gives CASSLEGNTEAFF.

This CDR3 reads CAWTWTSGRFHEQYF. The CDR3 DNA follows: TGTGCCTGGACCTGGACTAGCGGGAGGTTCCACGAGCAGTACTTC. The chain combines TRBV30 with TRBJ2-7; TRBD2 agrees at 14 bases. Germline trimming cut 4 bases from V and 5 bases from J; bases unmatched to any gene: 7. The CDR3 totals 15 residues. The germline gives CDR1 GTSNPN, CDR2 SVGIG (reference sequence).

This chain links TRBV2 with TRBJ1-1; D unresolved. The CDR3 runs to 16 residues. Trimming left V 4 bases short and J 0 bases short, with 15 bases between. Germline V gene lookup returns CDR1 SNHLY and CDR2 FYNNEI. CDR3 residues: CASSVFSEGMNTEAFF. DNA for the CDR3: TGTGCCAGCAGTGTGTTCTCGGAGGGTATGAACACTGAAGCTTTCTTT.

The rearrangement joins TRBV7-9 to TRBJ2-7; no clear D gene. CDR1 and CDR2 (germline): SEHNR, FQNEAQ (reference sequence). The CDR3 loop spans 12 amino acids. V was pared by 1 base and J by 6 bases, with 7 bases between. In DNA, the CDR3 is TGTGCCAGCAGCTTAGGACGAACCGAGCAGTACTTC. Translated: CASSLGRTEQYF.

V is TRBV5-3 and J is TRBJ2-1; the D is unclear. TRBV5-3 is reported as an ORF; its role is uncertain. V lost 3 bases and J 1 base, leaving 14 bases between the germline ends. The length of the CDR3 is 16 residues. The CDR3 region is CARSSVDCGSYNEQFF. The CDR3 DNA is TGTGCCAGAAGCTCCGTAGACTGCGGATCCTACAATGAGCAGTTCTTC.

The chain links TRBV7-2 to TRBJ2-7; perhaps TRBD2 as D (5 bases). V gave up 7 bases and J gave up 0 bases, with 16 bases separating them. The CDR3 has 15 residues. In germline, CDR1 is SGHTA, CDR2 FQGNSA. The CDR3 loop reads CASTLPPDYSYEQYF. The CDR3 DNA is TGTGCCAGCACCCTTCCACCCGACTACTCCTACGAGCAGTACTTC.

The V and J genes are TRBV5-8 and TRBJ1-5; no reliable D call. CDR3 length: 19 amino acids. The germline gives CDR1 SGHTS, CDR2 YDEGEE. Between the trimmed V and J ends, which lost 5 bases and 1 base, there was a span of 25 bases. The CDR3 nucleotides read TGTGCCAGCAGGCCGTTTTCCACACGCCTATTGGAGAGCAATCAGCCCCAGCATTTT. It is translated as CASRPFSTRLLESNQPQHF.

This chain connects TRBV10-3 to TRBJ1-4; 9 bases line up with TRBD1. The V segment lost 4 bases and the J segment 6 bases; nucleotides outside the gene matches: 12. The CDR3 totals 17 residues. Germline CDR1 ENHRY, CDR2 SYGVKD. CDR3: CAISVPGQGIDDEKLFF. Written as DNA, the CDR3 is TGTGCCATCAGTGTTCCGGGACAGGGCATTGATGATGAAAAACTGTTTTTT.

This rearrangement joins TRBV19 to TRBJ2-7; either TRBD1 or TRBD2 may fit D (5 bases each). V gave up 5 bases and J gave up 3 bases, with 11 bases separating them. Germline V gives CDR1 LNHDA, CDR2 SQIVND (reference sequence). The CDR3 sequence is 13 residues long. CDR3 DNA sequence: TGTGCCAGTAGTGTGGGGGTCTACTACGAGCAGTACTTC. Encoded protein: CASSVGVYYEQYF.

The V and J genes are TRBV28 and TRBJ1-6; D not certain. Germline assignment: CDR1 MDHEN and CDR2 SYDVKM. Trimming shortened V by 6 bases and J by 1 base, and 25 bases separated the two germline ends. The CDR3 spans 20 residues. The CDR3 sequence is CASSVRSLTTRRSYNSPLHF. The CDR3, as DNA: TGTGCCAGCAGCGTTCGGTCCCTCACGACCCGGAGGTCCTATAATTCACCCCTCCACTTT.

The V and J genes are TRBV30 and TRBJ2-1; tentatively, D is TRBD1 or TRBD2 (5 bases each). V gave up 5 bases and J gave up 4 bases, with 18 bases separating them. The length of the CDR3 is 15 residues. The germline V gene encodes CDR1 GTSNPN and CDR2 SVGIG (reference sequence). The CDR3, as DNA: TGTGCCTGGGGGGGATTAGGGGCCCGATACAATGAGCAGTTCTTC. It encodes CAWGGLGARYNEQFF. The full variable domain, in which reference TRBV30 and TRBJ2-1 provide the parts outside the CDR3, is SQTIHQWPATLVQPVGSPLSLECTVEGTSNPNLYWYRQAAGRGLQLLFYSVGIGQISSEVPQNLSASRPQDRQFILSSKKLLLSDSGFYLCAWGGLGARYNEQFFGPGTRLTVL.

This chain links TRBV6-5 with TRBJ2-5; D might be TRBD1 (7 bases). This CDR3 has 13 amino acids. Trimming pared 6 bases from V and 2 bases from J, leaving 10 bases between. In germline, CDR1 is MNHEY, CDR2 SVGAGI. CDR3 sequence (DNA): TGTGCCAGCAGGGCAGGGGGGCAAGAGACCCAGTACTTC. Translated, it gives CASRAGGQETQYF.

In its sample, this clone was seen once. CDR3 in DNA: TGCGCCAGCAGCCAAGGGGGACAACTCTACAATGAGCAGTTCTTC. Its protein product is CASSQGGQLYNEQFF. The chain links TRBV4-3 to TRBJ2-1, with a weak D call TRBD1 (6 bases). Trimming shortened V by 1 base and J by 3 bases, and 10 bases separated the two germline ends. Germline CDR1 and CDR2: LGHNA and YSLEER. The CDR3 loop spans 15 amino acids.

Only a few counts were recorded for this clone. The rearrangement uses TRBV19 and TRBJ2-6; D is undetermined. Germline CDR1 LNHDA, CDR2 SQIVND (reference sequence). V was shortened by 2 bases and J by 2 bases, with 13 bases between the two germline ends. The CDR3 spans 17 residues. The CDR3 coding sequence is TGTGCCAGTAGTATATCTACACTTTTCGCTGGGGCCAACGTCCTGACTTTC. Amino acids: CASSISTLFAGANVLTF.

V is TRBV27 and J is TRBJ2-7; D may be TRBD1 (6 bases). Germline V gene data show CDR1 as MNHEY and CDR2 as SMNVEV (reference sequence). The CDR3 is made up of 13 amino acids. Trimming removed 4 bases from V and 2 bases from J, with 9 bases in between. The CDR3 bases are TGTGCCAGCAGTTCGGCAGGGGCCTACGAGCAGTACTTC. Its protein product is CASSSAGAYEQYF.

The chain joins TRBV28 to TRBJ2-5; a weak D match, TRBD1 (6 bases). The V gene lost 1 base and the J gene lost 3 bases, with 18 bases spanning the gap. In germline, CDR1 is MDHEN, CDR2 SYDVKM. The CDR3 spans 17 residues. The CDR3 DNA sequence: TGTGCCAGCAGTTTATATATGGGGGCGCGTTTAAAAGAGACCCAGTACTTC. This sequence encodes CASSLYMGARLKETQYF.

The V and J genes are TRBV15 and TRBJ2-1; D is unresolved. V lost 4 bases and J 7 bases, leaving 17 bases between the germline ends. This CDR3 spans 15 amino acids. Germline V gene data show CDR1 as LNHNV and CDR2 as YYDKDF (reference sequence). The CDR3 region is CATSKNSPGGNEQFF. CDR3 DNA sequence: TGTGCCACCAGCAAGAACAGTCCCGGTGGGAATGAGCAGTTCTTC.

V gene TRBV7-9 combines with J gene TRBJ1-2; TRBD1 is a possible D gene (6 bases). V dropped 3 bases and J dropped 8 bases, with 13 bases sitting between them. Germline V gene data show CDR1 as SEHNR and CDR2 as FQNEAQ (reference sequence). The CDR3 totals 13 residues. CDR3 amino acids: CASSFGGAEGYTF. In DNA, the CDR3 is TGTGCCAGCAGCTTCGGGGGCGCGGAGGGCTACACCTTC. The full variable domain, completed using reference TRBV7-9 and TRBJ1-2, is DTGVSQNPRHKITKRGQNVTFRCDPISEHNRLYWYRQTLGQGPEFLTYFQNEAQLEKSRLLSDRFSAERPKGSFSTLEIQRTEQGDSAMYLCASSFGGAEGYTFGSGTRLTVV.

The chain couples TRBV6-5 to TRBJ2-2; D gene uncertain. The CDR3 runs 12 residues. The germline V gene has CDR1 MNHEY and CDR2 SVGAGI. Trimming shortened V by 5 bases and J by 3 bases, and 4 bases separated the two germline ends. The CDR3 sequence is CASSGYTGELFF. Written as DNA, the CDR3 is TGTGCCAGCAGTGGATACACCGGGGAGCTGTTTTTT.

The CDR3 DNA is TGTGCCAGCAGTCCGACAGGGGGTCCCTACGAGCAGTACTTC. Protein sequence: CASSPTGGPYEQYF. J is TRBJ2-7 and V is TRBV27, with 9 nucleotides matching TRBD1. The V and J ends lost 5 bases and 2 bases, in that order; junction bases with no gene match: 4. This CDR3 is 14 amino acids long. Germline values: CDR1 MNHEY, CDR2 SMNVEV (reference sequence).

The chain has TRBV4-1 and TRBJ2-5, with TRBD1 matching over 7 bases. Trimming cost V 3 bases and J 3 bases; bases outside gene matches: 16. CDR1 and CDR2 from the germline V gene are MGHRA and YSYEKL. The CDR3 loop spans 18 amino acids. CDR3: CASSHPALGGPQKETQYF. In DNA, the CDR3 is TGCGCCAGCAGCCACCCCGCGCTAGGGGGCCCCCAGAAAGAGACCCAGTACTTC.

J is TRBJ2-3 and V is TRBV19; TRBD1 matches at 8 bases. Germline-derived CDR1 and CDR2 are LNHDA and SQIVND (reference sequence). The CDR3 extends over 14 amino acids. V lost 5 bases and J lost 1; bases outside the gene matches: 2. In DNA, the CDR3 is TGTGCCAGTAGTCCGACAGGGGGCACAGATACGCAGTATTTT. As protein: CASSPTGGTDTQYF.

The chain is built from TRBV7-6 and TRBJ2-3; no clear D. The V gene's germline CDR1 is SGHVS and CDR2 FNYEAQ. CDR3 size: 15 residues. The V end was cut by 3 bases, the J end by 1 base, with 11 bases between. The chain's CDR3 is CASSFGRPRTDTQYF. CDR3 sequence (DNA): TGTGCCAGCAGCTTTGGTAGGCCTCGCACAGATACGCAGTATTTT.